A single sample gave rise to the 24 T cell receptor beta chains below, sequenced in a study of blood T cell repertoires in COVID-19. Clones were sequenced by immunoSEQ multiplex PCR, and TCRdb holds only the in-frame ones, with some missing. The sample consists of 130,000 or so clones, 84% of them appearing once. Sequencing was carried out using peripheral blood. The source is a man between 60 and 75 years old with acute or convalescent COVID-19.

The chain uses TRBV3-1 (or the pseudogene TRBV3-2) and TRBJ2-7; 7 bases are a match to TRBD1. Trimming cost V 6 bases and J 3 bases; bases outside gene matches: 14. The CDR3 loop spans 16 amino acids. The V gene's germline CDR1 is LGHDT and CDR2 YNNKEL (reference sequence). This CDR3 reads CASRDQRTGHNYEQYF. As DNA, the CDR3 is TGTGCCAGCAGAGACCAGAGGACAGGTCATAACTACGAGCAGTACTTC.

V and J are TRBV5-1 and TRBJ2-3; TRBD2 matches at 7 bases. With 3 bases clipped from V and 3 bases from J, the junction kept 10 bases outside the gene matches. Germline values: CDR1 SGHRS, CDR2 YFSETQ. The CDR3 sequence is 16 residues long. The CDR3 region is CASSSGDRGGTDTQYF. The CDR3, as DNA: TGCGCCAGCAGCTCGGGGGATCGCGGGGGTACAGATACGCAGTATTTT.

The gene calls are TRBV3-1 (or the pseudogene TRBV3-2) and TRBJ2-3; 10 nucleotides match TRBD2. Losses at the gene ends were 1 base for V and 3 bases for J; bases not matched to a gene: 7. This CDR3 spans 17 amino acids. Germline V lookup: CDR1 LGHDT, CDR2 YNNKEL (reference sequence). CDR3 DNA sequence: TGTGCCAGCAGCCAAGTGGCTAGCGGGAGCTATACAGATACGCAGTATTTT. This codes for CASSQVASGSYTDTQYF.

J is TRBJ2-3 and V is TRBV5-1, with D tentatively TRBD2 (5 bases). This CDR3 is built from 16 residues. Germline V CDR1 and CDR2: SGHRS, YFSETQ. V shed 0 bases and J shed 2 bases, with 13 bases lying between them. The CDR3 nucleotides are TGCGCCAGCAGCTTGGAAGGGCTAGCACTCACAGATACGCAGTATTTT. This gives the protein CASSLEGLALTDTQYF.

V gene TRBV19 combines with J gene TRBJ2-3; 11 nucleotides agree with TRBD2. Germline CDR1 reads LNHDA; CDR2 reads SQIVND (reference sequence). Losses at the gene ends were 4 bases for V and 7 bases for J; bases not matched to a gene: 19. The CDR3 runs to 19 residues. The CDR3 spells CASSTWGSGRGLVGYTQYF. The CDR3 nucleotides read TGTGCCAGTAGTACCTGGGGTAGCGGGAGGGGCCTAGTAGGTTATACGCAGTATTTT.

The chain recombines TRBV2 with TRBJ1-2, with D unclear. The germline CDR1 and CDR2 sequences are SNHLY and FYNNEI. V was clipped by 2 bases and J by 2 bases, with 6 bases between them. The CDR3 has 13 residues. The CDR3 loop is CASSETKNYGYTF. Written as DNA, the CDR3 is TGTGCCAGCAGTGAAACAAAGAACTATGGCTACACCTTC.

V usage is TRBV6-5 and J usage is TRBJ2-7; weak D call: TRBD2 (6 bases). CDR1 is MNHEY and CDR2 is SVGAGI in the germline V gene. Trimming pared 5 bases from V and 9 bases from J, leaving 14 bases between. This CDR3 has 12 residues. The DNA for the CDR3 is TGTGCCAGCAGTAACCGGGACTCGACGCAGTACTTC. Residues: CASSNRDSTQYF.

The genes are TRBV7-2 and TRBJ1-4; 8 bases align to TRBD1. CDR3 length: 14 residues. In germline, CDR1 is SGHTA, CDR2 FQGNSA. The V segment lost 0 bases and the J segment 8 bases; nucleotides outside the gene matches: 2. CDR3 in DNA: TGTGCCAGCAGCTTAGCCAGGGGGCCGGAAAAACTGTTTTTT. This codes for CASSLARGPEKLFF.

The chain recombines TRBV27 with TRBJ2-2; 11 bases are a match to TRBD2. The CDR3 runs 19 residues. J was trimmed by 0 bases and V by 2 bases; bases with no gene match: 8. Per germline, CDR1 MNHEY and CDR2 SMNVEV (reference sequence). The CDR3 region has the DNA TGTGCCAGCAGTTTACGGTTTCTAGCGGGGGGTACGAACACCGGGGAGCTGTTTTTT. This gives the protein CASSLRFLAGGTNTGELFF.

The chain recombines TRBV5-1 with TRBJ2-5; 8 positions match TRBD1. Losses at the gene ends were 4 bases for V and 5 bases for J; bases not matched to a gene: 7. Germline CDR1 is SGHRS and CDR2 is YFSETQ. The CDR3 contains 14 residues. The CDR3: CASSPGQVGETQYF. The CDR3 DNA reads as TGCGCCAGCAGCCCGGGACAGGTGGGGGAGACCCAGTACTTC.

The rearrangement joins TRBV5-1 to TRBJ2-3; the match to TRBD1 covers 11 bases. The CDR3 sequence is 16 residues long. Germline lookup yields CDR1 SGHRS and CDR2 YFSETQ. The J segment lost 3 bases and the V segment lost 0 bases, leaving 3 bases of the junction unmatched. The CDR3 coding sequence is TGCGCCAGCAGCTTGGCCGGGACAGGGGGAACAGATACGCAGTATTTT. This translates into CASSLAGTGGTDTQYF.

The chain employs TRBV18 and TRBJ2-2, with 7 positions matching TRBD1. The CDR3 covers 18 residues. Germline-derived CDR1 and CDR2 are KGHSH and LQKENI. V was pared by 1 base and J by 0 bases, with 8 bases of the junction left unmatched. CDR3 sequence reads: CASSPLEGAPTNTGELFF. In DNA, the CDR3 is TGTGCCAGCTCACCACTAGAGGGGGCACCAACGAACACCGGGGAGCTGTTTTTT.

The V call is TRBV3-1 (or the pseudogene TRBV3-2), the J call TRBJ1-1, with 7 bases matching TRBD1. The germline V gene has CDR1 LGHDT and CDR2 YNNKEL (reference sequence). CDR3 size: 16 residues. V trimming: 2 bases; J trimming: 4 bases; junction bases outside the gene matches: 10. The CDR3 loop is CASSQYLGGTGTEAFF. The CDR3 DNA is TGTGCCAGCAGCCAATATCTAGGGGGCACGGGCACTGAAGCTTTCTTT.

This clone was found once. V usage is TRBV30 and J usage is TRBJ1-5; D remains ambiguous. The CDR3 spans 14 residues. Deletions cut 0 bases from V and 7 bases from J, with 13 bases between. Germline-derived CDR1 and CDR2 are GTSNPN and SVGIG (reference sequence). This CDR3 reads CAWSVVGVEQPQHF. As DNA, the CDR3 is TGTGCCTGGAGTGTAGTCGGGGTGGAACAGCCCCAGCATTTT.

In its sample, this clone was seen a few times. The chain is built from TRBV27 and TRBJ1-2, with 7 positions matching TRBD1. The CDR3 is 13 residues long. CDR1 is MNHEY and CDR2 is SMNVEV in the germline V gene (reference sequence). J was trimmed by 6 bases and V by 5 bases; bases with no gene match: 6. In DNA form, the CDR3 reads TGTGCCAGCAGTCTAGGGGGCCTGGATGGCTACACCTTC. It specifies CASSLGGLDGYTF.

V is TRBV7-3 and J is TRBJ2-1, with D possibly TRBD2 on 6 matching bases. This CDR3 has 15 residues. The V gene lost 2 bases and the J gene lost 3 bases, with 11 bases spanning the gap. Germline values: CDR1 SGHTA, CDR2 FQGTGA. CDR3 loop: CASSLSGGSYNEQFF. The CDR3 coding sequence is TGTGCCAGCAGCTTATCTGGGGGGAGCTACAATGAGCAGTTCTTC. The complete variable domain, with remaining parts taken from reference TRBV7-3 and TRBJ2-1, reads GAGVSQTPSNKVTEKGKYVELRCDPISGHTALYWYRQSLGQGPEFLIYFQGTGAADDSGLPNDRFFAVRPEGSVSTLKIQRTERGDSAVYLCASSLSGGSYNEQFFGPGTRLTVL.

The chain couples TRBV27 to TRBJ1-1; 7 positions agree with TRBD1. CDR3 length: 13 residues. Germline V CDR1 and CDR2: MNHEY, SMNVEV (reference sequence). The J segment lost 4 bases and the V segment lost 4 bases, leaving 3 bases of the junction unmatched. The CDR3 region is CASSSYRGTEAFF. In nucleotides, the CDR3 is TGTGCCAGCAGTTCTTACAGGGGCACTGAAGCTTTCTTT.

The V and J genes are TRBV7-8 and TRBJ2-2, with TRBD2 matching 11 bases. J lost 1 base, V lost 5 bases, and 9 bases had no gene match. The CDR3 contains 18 residues. The germline V gene encodes CDR1 SGHVS and CDR2 FQNEAQ. CDR3 loop: CASSPRELAGVNTGELFF. The CDR3 nucleotides read TGTGCCAGCAGCCCCCGGGAACTAGCGGGAGTGAACACCGGGGAGCTGTTTTTT.

The rearrangement links TRBV5-4 to TRBJ2-1, with 10 bases lining up with TRBD1. The V and J ends lost 0 bases and 4 bases, in that order; junction bases with no gene match: 4. The CDR3 is 16 amino acids. The germline V gene encodes CDR1 SGHNT and CDR2 YYREEE (reference sequence). This CDR3 is CASSLGGTGAYNEQFF. The CDR3 DNA reads as TGTGCCAGCAGCTTGGGTGGGACAGGGGCATACAATGAGCAGTTCTTC.

The chain uses TRBV30 and TRBJ2-7, with unresolved D. Germline V gene data show CDR1 as GTSNPN and CDR2 as SVGIG (reference sequence). The V end lost 0 bases, the J end lost 2 bases, and 5 bases lay between the germline ends. This CDR3 comprises 12 residues. CDR3 loop: CAWSVSAYEQYF. The CDR3 coding sequence is TGTGCCTGGAGTGTGTCGGCCTACGAGCAGTACTTC.

The chain recombines TRBV5-1 with TRBJ1-3, with 7 bases identical to TRBD1. This CDR3 comprises 14 residues. Germline trimming cut 4 bases from V and 5 bases from J; bases unmatched to any gene: 6. Per the germline V gene, CDR1 is SGHRS and CDR2 is YFSETQ. The CDR3 here is CASSVRDSRNTIYF. As DNA, the CDR3 is TGCGCCAGCAGCGTCCGGGACAGCCGAAACACCATATATTTT. The entire variable domain, with the rest obtained from reference TRBV5-1 and TRBJ1-3, is as follows: KAGVTQTPRYLIKTRGQQVTLSCSPISGHRSVSWYQQTPGQGLQFLFEYFSETQRNKGNFPGRFSGRQFSNSRSEMNVSTLELGDSALYLCASSVRDSRNTIYFGEGSWLTVV.

This sequence joins TRBV19 and TRBJ2-5; 14 nucleotides line up with TRBD2. Germline V CDR1 and CDR2: LNHDA, SQIVND (reference sequence). The CDR3 totals 16 residues. V lost 4 bases to trimming and J lost 5 bases; unmatched junction nucleotides: 6. CDR3 protein: CASSTSGLAGVETQYF. The CDR3 region has the DNA TGTGCCAGTAGTACGTCGGGACTAGCGGGAGTGGAGACCCAGTACTTC.

This chain links TRBV29-1 with TRBJ2-7, with D possibly TRBD2 on 7 matching bases. The V end was cut by 4 bases, the J end by 5 bases, with 21 bases between. The CDR3 has 15 residues. Germline CDR1 and CDR2: SQVTM and ANQGSEA. The CDR3 protein is CSVAGIGGGNDEQYF. The CDR3 DNA reads TGCAGCGTTGCGGGCATTGGGGGGGGCAACGACGAGCAGTACTTC.

The V call is TRBV12-3 or TRBV12-4, the J call TRBJ2-5; no reliable D call. Trimming cost V 5 bases and J 7 bases, with 11 bases left between them. The CDR3 runs to 12 residues. CDR3: CASSDERVTQYF. CDR3 nucleotides: TGTGCCAGCAGTGACGAGCGAGTGACCCAGTACTTC.